This T cell receptor beta chain emerged from a study of blood T cell repertoires in COVID-19. Study-wide context: Sample material is recorded as cDNA or gDNA derived from T cells, B-cell-depleted T cells, or PBMCs.

J was trimmed by 5 bases and V by 5 bases; bases with no gene match: 12. This CDR3 contains 17 residues. Germline V gives CDR1 SGHAT, CDR2 FQNNGV. Authors' processing steps: Reference gene primer amplification gave estimated nucleated cell counts. Libraries were prepared by immunoSEQ multiplex PCR; TCRdb keeps only in-frame clonotypes and omits some of them. Clone size and V and J calls were adopted from that table, with D and trimming inferred from the DNA. The data contain 60,000 to 70,000 clones, 85% of them seen just once; the ten biggest clones take up around 3%. This clonotype originated in a man older than 75 with acute or convalescent COVID-19. The sequenced sample was peripheral blood. The V call is TRBV11-2, the J call TRBJ2-7, with 13 bases fitting TRBD2. CDR3 sequence (DNA): TGTGCCAGCAGCCGAGGCCCCGGGACTAGCGGGACCCACGAGCAGTACTTC. Translating gives CASSRGPGTSGTHEQYF.